Following are 17 T cell receptor beta chains from one sample sequenced in a study of blood T cell repertoires in COVID-19. Some clones are missing from TCRdb's copy, which holds only in-frame ones; the method was immunoSEQ multiplex PCR. The table lists about 42,000 clones, 60% to 80% of them singletons, with under 30% in the top ten. Sample: peripheral blood. These receptors were collected from a woman in her seventies with acute or convalescent COVID-19.

The count of this clone is one. The chain uses TRBV3-1 (or the pseudogene TRBV3-2) and TRBJ1-4; D is unresolved. V was clipped by 0 bases and J by 8 bases, with 16 bases between them. CDR3 length: 16 residues. Per the germline V gene, CDR1 is LGHDT and CDR2 is YNNKEL (reference sequence). The CDR3 spells CASSQEIGAGGEKLFF. In nucleotides, the CDR3 is TGTGCCAGCAGCCAAGAAATCGGCGCAGGAGGGGAAAAACTGTTTTTT.

The chain employs TRBV7-9 and TRBJ1-1, with a tentative D call TRBD1 (6 bases). Germline CDR1 and CDR2: SEHNR and FQNEAQ (reference sequence). The germline V and J ends were trimmed by 5 bases and 8 bases, with 15 bases remaining between them. The length of the CDR3 is 13 residues. This CDR3 is CASSPLMGAEAFF. The CDR3 bases are TGTGCCAGCAGCCCCCTAATGGGGGCGGAAGCTTTCTTT.

The genes are TRBV7-2 and TRBJ1-1, with D perhaps TRBD1 (6 bases). The CDR3 covers 14 residues. CDR1 and CDR2 (germline): SGHTA, FQGNSA. V was trimmed by 4 bases and J by 9 bases, leaving 18 bases between them. This CDR3 reads CASSSRQEDMKAFF. CDR3 nucleotide sequence: TGTGCCAGCAGCTCCCGACAGGAGGACATGAAAGCTTTCTTT.

This clone showed up just a few times. This chain connects TRBV2 to TRBJ2-1; weak D call: TRBD1 (5 bases). The CDR3 has 13 amino acids. Germline-derived CDR1 and CDR2 are SNHLY and FYNNEI. Deletions cut 7 bases from V and 8 bases from J, with 15 bases between. The CDR3 DNA reads TGTGCCAGCACCATGGACAATTCCCATGAGCAGTTCTTC. This codes for CASTMDNSHEQFF.

The genes are TRBV18 and TRBJ2-7, with 13 positions matching TRBD2. The V and J ends lost 5 bases and 2 bases, in that order; junction bases with no gene match: 6. Germline V CDR1 and CDR2: KGHSH, LQKENI. The CDR3 consists of 16 residues. This CDR3 is CASSYGTSGAPYEQYF. The CDR3 DNA reads as TGTGCCAGCTCATACGGGACTAGCGGGGCCCCCTACGAGCAGTACTTC.

The rearrangement uses TRBV7-3 and TRBJ2-7; D may be TRBD2 (7 bases). From germline, CDR1 is SGHTA and CDR2 FQGTGA. Trimming took off 5 bases at V and 0 bases at J, with 14 bases between the two ends. This CDR3 is built from 15 residues. The CDR3 DNA follows: TGTGCCAGCAGCCTCTCGGGGGGCACCTCCTACGAGCAGTACTTC. Residues: CASSLSGGTSYEQYF.

This clone was recorded many times. The rearrangement links TRBV7-9 to TRBJ1-2; no firm D call. Germline V CDR1 and CDR2: SEHNR, FQNEAQ (reference sequence). The CDR3 is made up of 13 amino acids. With 3 bases removed from V and 8 bases from J, the gap between germline ends came to 13 bases. CDR3 residues: CASSFGQLGGYTF. CDR3 bases: TGTGCCAGCAGCTTCGGGCAACTAGGGGGCTACACCTTC.

V usage is TRBV19 and J usage is TRBJ1-2; a possible D gene is TRBD1 (6 bases). The ends were cut back, 6 bases at V and 4 bases at J, with 18 bases in the middle. Germline values: CDR1 LNHDA, CDR2 SQIVND (reference sequence). This CDR3 contains 15 residues. CDR3 nucleotides: TGTGCCAGTAGCCCAAGAGGCGGGGGCGGCTATGGCTACACCTTC. Protein: CASSPRGGGGYGYTF. Together with reference TRBV19 and TRBJ1-2, the CDR3 gives the full variable domain: DGGITQSPKYLFRKEGQNVTLSCEQNLNHDAMYWYRQDPGQGLRLIYYSQIVNDFQKGDIAEGYSVSREKKESFPLTVTSAQKNPTAFYLCASSPRGGGGYGYTFGSGTRLTVV.

The sample holds a few counts of this clone. The CDR3 nucleotides read TGCGCCAGCAGCCTAACAAGGGCGTCGGGGACTGAAGCTTTCTTT. Protein: CASSLTRASGTEAFF. This rearrangement joins TRBV5-1 to TRBJ1-1; the D is unclear. V lost 4 bases and J lost 5, with 18 bases in between. Germline-derived CDR1 and CDR2 are SGHRS and YFSETQ. CDR3 length equals 15 residues.

The chain has TRBV18 and TRBJ1-5, with 8 nucleotides matching TRBD1. This CDR3 comprises 14 residues. J was trimmed by 4 bases and V by 3 bases; bases with no gene match: 2. Germline V gives CDR1 KGHSH, CDR2 LQKENI. CDR3 sequence reads: CASSPRQGNQPQHF. The CDR3 nucleotides read TGTGCCAGCTCACCCAGACAGGGGAATCAGCCCCAGCATTTT.

The chain uses TRBV11-2 and TRBJ2-1; 12 bases agree with TRBD2. The length of the CDR3 is 19 residues. Looked up from germline, CDR1 is SGHAT and CDR2 is FQNNGV. Unmatched junction bases numbered 7, after V lost 1 base and J lost 0 bases. CDR3 in DNA: TGTGCCAGCAGCTTAGTGGGACTAGCGGGCCTTAGCTCCTACAATGAGCAGTTCTTC. Translating gives CASSLVGLAGLSSYNEQFF.

The chain is built from TRBV7-6 and TRBJ2-5; D possibly corresponds to TRBD1 (6 bases). The CDR3 consists of 15 residues. Trimming stripped 5 bases from V and 5 bases from J, with 18 bases between. Germline V CDR1 and CDR2: SGHVS, FNYEAQ. The CDR3 loop reads CASSRGQMTRETQYF. CDR3 in DNA: TGTGCCAGCAGCCGCGGACAGATGACCCGGGAGACCCAGTACTTC.

This clone was seen once. This chain uses TRBV30 with TRBJ1-5; 7 bases map to TRBD1. Germline-derived CDR1 and CDR2 are GTSNPN and SVGIG (reference sequence). V was clipped by 4 bases and J by 2 bases; unmatched bases: 8. CDR3 size: 15 residues. CDR3 sequence reads: CAWNPPGQGNQPQHF. Written as DNA, the CDR3 is TGTGCCTGGAACCCCCCCGGACAGGGCAATCAGCCCCAGCATTTT.

DNA for the CDR3: TGTGCCAGCAGCCGATCGACAGGGGATGAGCAGTTCTTC. As protein: CASSRSTGDEQFF. This rearrangement joins TRBV3-1 (or the pseudogene TRBV3-2) to TRBJ2-1; 8 bases line up with TRBD1. The CDR3 covers 13 residues. Germline lookup yields CDR1 LGHDT and CDR2 YNNKEL (reference sequence). V was clipped by 4 bases and J by 8 bases; unmatched bases: 4.

CDR3 coding DNA: TGTGCCAGCAGCCCAGGACAGGGGATGGATGGCTACACCTTC. Encoded protein: CASSPGQGMDGYTF. This chain connects TRBV9 to TRBJ1-2, with 9 bases that match TRBD1. J lost 6 bases, V lost 4 bases, and 7 bases had no gene match. The CDR3 extends over 14 amino acids. Looked up from germline, CDR1 is SGDLS and CDR2 is YYNGEE.

This clone was detected only a few times. This chain uses TRBV6-5 with TRBJ1-1, with no clear D. V was trimmed by 2 bases and J by 7 bases, leaving 5 bases between them. The germline V gene has CDR1 MNHEY and CDR2 SVGAGI. The CDR3 has 11 amino acids. For the CDR3, the DNA is TGTGCCAGCAGTTACCACAGTGAAGCTTTCTTT. This gives the protein CASSYHSEAFF.

The CDR3 here is CASSPRGTNEKLFF. The CDR3 coding sequence is TGTGCCAGCAGCCCCAGGGGGACGAATGAAAAACTGTTTTTT. V is TRBV6-5 and J is TRBJ1-4, with 7 bases matching TRBD1. The CDR3 consists of 14 residues. Unmatched junction bases numbered 6, after V lost 6 bases and J lost 5 bases. Germline V gene data show CDR1 as MNHEY and CDR2 as SVGAGI.